What follows is one T cell receptor beta chain and its context. This sample is part of a study of T cell changes during pregnancy in multiple sclerosis. The length of the CDR3 is 14 residues. V shed 4 bases and J shed 4 bases, with 13 bases lying between them. CDR1 and CDR2 (germline): LNHDA, SQIVND (reference sequence). The assay was immunoSEQ multiplex PCR, and TCRdb's table has in-frame clones only and misses some. The data contain 100,000 or so clones, nearly 95% of them singletons. The sample in question was peripheral blood, obtained after pregnancy. The V gene is TRBV19, the J gene TRBJ1-1, with TRBD1 as a possible D gene (5 bases). The source of this sequence is a female donor in good health, enrolled as a control in a pregnancy study. The CDR3 DNA follows: TGTGCCAGTAGTAGGAGCAGGGTCGGCACTGAAGCTTTCTTT. Its translation: CASSRSRVGTEAFF.